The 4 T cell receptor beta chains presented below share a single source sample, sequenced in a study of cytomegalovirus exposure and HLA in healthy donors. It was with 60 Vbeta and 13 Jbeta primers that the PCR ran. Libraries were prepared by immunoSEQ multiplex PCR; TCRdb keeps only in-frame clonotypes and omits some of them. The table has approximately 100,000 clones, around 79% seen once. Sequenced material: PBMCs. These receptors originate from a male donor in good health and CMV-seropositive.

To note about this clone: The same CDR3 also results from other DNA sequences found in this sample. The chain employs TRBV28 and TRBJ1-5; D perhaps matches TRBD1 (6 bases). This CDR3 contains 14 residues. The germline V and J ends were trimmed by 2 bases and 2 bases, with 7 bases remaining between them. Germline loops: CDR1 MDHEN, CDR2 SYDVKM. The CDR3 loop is CASSLGGGNQPQHF. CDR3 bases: TGTGCCAGCAGTTTAGGGGGCGGCAATCAGCCCCAGCATTTT.

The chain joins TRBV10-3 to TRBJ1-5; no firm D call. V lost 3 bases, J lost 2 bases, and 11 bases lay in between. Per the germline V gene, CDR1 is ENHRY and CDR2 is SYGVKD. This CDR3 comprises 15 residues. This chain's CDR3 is CAISDRVGGNQPQHF. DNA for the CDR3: TGTGCCATCAGTGACCGCGTCGGGGGCAATCAGCCCCAGCATTTT.

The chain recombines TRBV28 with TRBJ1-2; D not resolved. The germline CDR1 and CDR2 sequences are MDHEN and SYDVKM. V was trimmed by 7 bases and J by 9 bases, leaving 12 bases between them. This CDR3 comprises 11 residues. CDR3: CASISGRSYTF. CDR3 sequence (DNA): TGTGCCAGCATCTCAGGCCGAAGCTACACCTTC.

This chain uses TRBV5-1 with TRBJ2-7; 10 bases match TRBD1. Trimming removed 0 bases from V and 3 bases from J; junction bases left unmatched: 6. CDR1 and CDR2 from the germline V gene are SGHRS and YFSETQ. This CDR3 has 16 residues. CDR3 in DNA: TGCGCCAGCAGCTTGGGAGGGACAGGGGATTTCTACGAGCAGTACTTC. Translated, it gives CASSLGGTGDFYEQYF.